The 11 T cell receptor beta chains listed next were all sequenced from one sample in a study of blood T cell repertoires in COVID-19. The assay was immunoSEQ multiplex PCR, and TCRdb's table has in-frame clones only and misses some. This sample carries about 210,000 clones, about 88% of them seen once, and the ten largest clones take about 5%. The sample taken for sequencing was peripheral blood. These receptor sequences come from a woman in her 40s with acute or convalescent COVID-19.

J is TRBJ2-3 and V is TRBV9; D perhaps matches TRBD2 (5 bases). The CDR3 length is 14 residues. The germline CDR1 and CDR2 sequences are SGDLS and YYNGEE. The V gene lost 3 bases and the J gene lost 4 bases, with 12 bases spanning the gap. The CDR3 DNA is TGTGCCAGCAGCGGGGCCGGGATTGCAGATACGCAGTATTTT. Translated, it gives CASSGAGIADTQYF.

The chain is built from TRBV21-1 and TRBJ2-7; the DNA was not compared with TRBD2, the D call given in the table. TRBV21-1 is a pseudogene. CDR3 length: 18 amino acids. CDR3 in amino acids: CASSNGTSHVHDSYEQYV. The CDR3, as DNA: TGTGCCAGCAGCAACGGGACTAGCCACGTTCACGACTCCTACGAGCAGTACGTC.

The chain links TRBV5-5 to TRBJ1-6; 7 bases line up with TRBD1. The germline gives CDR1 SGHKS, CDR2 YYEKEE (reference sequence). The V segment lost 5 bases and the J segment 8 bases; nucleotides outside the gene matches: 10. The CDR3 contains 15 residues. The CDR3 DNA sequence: TGTGCCAGCAGTTTCTTCGACAGGGATGATTCACCCCTCCACTTT. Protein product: CASSFFDRDDSPLHF.

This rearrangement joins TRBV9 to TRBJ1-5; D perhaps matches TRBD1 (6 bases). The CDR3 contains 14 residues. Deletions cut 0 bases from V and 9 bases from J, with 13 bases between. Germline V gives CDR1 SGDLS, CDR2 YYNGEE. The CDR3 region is CASSVGREGGPQHF. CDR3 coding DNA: TGTGCCAGCAGCGTAGGTCGGGAAGGGGGGCCCCAGCATTTT. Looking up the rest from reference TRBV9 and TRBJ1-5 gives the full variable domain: DSGVTQTPKHLITATGQRVTLRCSPRSGDLSVYWYQQSLDQGLQFLIQYYNGEERAKGNILERFSAQQFPDLHSELNLSSLELGDSALYFCASSVGREGGPQHFGDGTRLSIL.

Written as DNA, the CDR3 is TGTGCTAGTGCACCCAGGACAGGGGTCACTGAAGCTTTCTTT. Translating gives CASAPRTGVTEAFF. The chain employs TRBV12-5 and TRBJ1-1; 9 bases fit TRBD1. After removal of 7 bases from V and 4 bases from J, the junction contained 7 bases not matched to a gene. This CDR3 comprises 14 residues. CDR1 and CDR2 from the germline V gene are LGHNT and FRNRAP. Using reference TRBV12-5 and TRBJ1-1 for the parts outside the CDR3, the full variable domain is DARVTQTPRHKVTEMGQEVTMRCQPILGHNTVFWYRQTMMQGLELLAYFRNRAPLDDSGMPKDRFSAEMPDATLATLKIQPSEPRDSAVYFCASAPRTGVTEAFFGQGTRLTVV.

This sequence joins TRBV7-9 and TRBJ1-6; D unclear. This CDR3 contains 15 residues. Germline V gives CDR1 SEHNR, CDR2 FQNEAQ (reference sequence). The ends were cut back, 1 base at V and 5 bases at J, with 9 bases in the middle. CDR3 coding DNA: TGTGCCAGCAGCTTAGGAGAAGTGGATAATTCACCCCTCCACTTT. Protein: CASSLGEVDNSPLHF.

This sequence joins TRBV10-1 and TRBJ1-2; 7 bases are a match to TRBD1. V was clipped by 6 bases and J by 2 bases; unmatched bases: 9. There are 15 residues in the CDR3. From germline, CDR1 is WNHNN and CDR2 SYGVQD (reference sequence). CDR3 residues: CASSAGTADNYGYTF. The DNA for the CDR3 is TGCGCCAGCAGCGCCGGGACAGCGGACAACTATGGCTACACCTTC.

The CDR3 protein is CATSRDRLGIRNTEAFF. The DNA of the CDR3 is TGTGCCACCAGCAGAGATCGTTTGGGCATTCGGAACACTGAAGCTTTCTTT. The chain is built from TRBV15 and TRBJ1-1; D unresolved. CDR1 and CDR2 (germline): LNHNV, YYDKDF (reference sequence). Trimming removed 0 bases from V and 1 base from J, with 15 bases in between. The CDR3 runs to 17 residues.

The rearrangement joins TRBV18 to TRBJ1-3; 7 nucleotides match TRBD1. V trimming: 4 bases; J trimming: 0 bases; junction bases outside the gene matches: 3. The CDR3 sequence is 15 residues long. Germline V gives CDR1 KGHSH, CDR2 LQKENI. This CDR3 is CASSLGQTSGNTIYF. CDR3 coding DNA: TGTGCCAGCTCACTGGGACAGACCTCTGGAAACACCATATATTTT.

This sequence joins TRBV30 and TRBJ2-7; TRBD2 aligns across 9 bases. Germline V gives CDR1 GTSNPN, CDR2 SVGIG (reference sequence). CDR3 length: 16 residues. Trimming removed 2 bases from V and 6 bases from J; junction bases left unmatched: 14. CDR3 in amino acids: CAWSHTSTSGVGEQYV. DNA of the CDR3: TGTGCCTGGAGTCACACCTCGACTAGCGGTGTAGGCGAGCAGTACGTC.

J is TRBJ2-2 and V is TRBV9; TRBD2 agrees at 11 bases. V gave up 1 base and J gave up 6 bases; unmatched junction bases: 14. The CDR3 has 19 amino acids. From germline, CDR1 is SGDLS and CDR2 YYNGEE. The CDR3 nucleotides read TGTGCCAGCAGCGTACGGGGTAGCGGGGGGGCCTTCGTGGCCGGGGAGCTGTTTTTT. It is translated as CASSVRGSGGAFVAGELFF.